This paragraph covers one T cell receptor (beta chain) sequence. This entry belongs to a study of blood T cell repertoires in COVID-19. Study-wide background: The cDNA or gDNA used as material had been derived from T cells, B-cell-depleted T cells, or PBMCs.

Patients from Seattle were sampled longitudinally, starting during active infection. Germline V gives CDR1 GTSNPN, CDR2 SVGIG (reference sequence). The ends lost 7 bases at V and 13 bases at J; junction bases unmatched: 7. This CDR3 has 11 residues. Authors' processing steps: Amplification of reference gene primers was used by the study to estimate nucleated cell counts. Only in-frame clones appear in the TCRdb table, and some are missing; sequencing was by immunoSEQ multiplex PCR. V, J and clone size derive from that table, while D and trimming were established from the DNA sequence. The repertoire holds 120,000 or so clones, with around nine tenths as singletons.

The TCR comes from a man in his 60s with COVID-19, enrolled during active disease. Sequencing was performed on peripheral blood. This chain links TRBV30 with TRBJ2-1; 10 bases align to TRBD2. The CDR3 DNA reads TGTGCCTTCCCTCTAGCGGGAGCACAGTTCTTC. It yields the protein CAFPLAGAQFF.